This paragraph reports one TCR beta chain. Germline CDR1 reads SGHAT; CDR2 reads FQNNGV. The CDR3 contains 15 residues. Trimming removed 1 base at V and 3 bases at J, with 13 bases between. This record belongs to a study of blood T cell repertoires in COVID-19. Profiled with immunoSEQ multiplex PCR; TCRdb holds only in-frame clones, not every one. The data show approximately 44,000 clones, around 79% seen once. Material: peripheral blood. This clonotype was sampled from a woman older than 75 with acute or convalescent COVID-19. The rearrangement uses TRBV11-2 and TRBJ2-7; possible D gene TRBD2, 5 bases. CDR3 protein: CASSLVQVGVYEQYF. DNA of the CDR3: TGTGCCAGCAGCTTAGTTCAGGTCGGGGTCTACGAGCAGTACTTC.